In this sample, the clone carrying this T cell receptor beta chain turned up a few times. Its antigen is undetermined. The data belong to a study of T cells in Graves' hyperthyroidism and ophthalmopathy. RNA transcripts were the template for amplifying TCR beta CDR3 regions. A set of HTBI primers served as the primers for a first-round RT-PCR of the TCR CDR3. TCRdb re-called the multiplex PCR reads with MiXCR, one entry per CDR3 protein. The data show 660,000 or so distinct CDR3 sequences, around 21% seen once. Germline CDR1 is WNHNN and CDR2 is SYGVQD (reference sequence). V was trimmed by 10 bases and J by 7 bases, leaving 14 bases between them. The CDR3 extends over 13 amino acids. Each diagnosis was grounded in clinical symptoms, serum thyroxine and TRAb, thyroid ultrasound, and orbital computed tomography. Study-wide points: The model made its ophthalmopathy prediction, and onset followed a median approximately 7 months later. Ophthalmopathy stood apart from stable hyperthyroidism in a 13 V-J model.

Sequenced: blood. This rearrangement joins TRBV10-1 to TRBJ1-6; D is ambiguous. This clonotype was obtained from a man aged 30-40 years with Graves' ophthalmopathy. CDR3 sequence reads: CAIQRKLNSPLHF. Written as DNA, the CDR3 is TGCGCCATCCAGCGGAAGTTGAATTCACCCCTCCACTTT.